The present TCR beta chain was sequenced within a study of blood T cell repertoires in COVID-19. This CDR3 spans 16 amino acids. Germline V gene data show CDR1 as SGHNT and CDR2 as YYREEE (reference sequence). V was clipped by 2 bases and J by 7 bases; unmatched bases: 7. Authors' analysis steps: Estimation of nucleated cell counts relied on the amplification of reference gene primers. Measured with immunoSEQ multiplex PCR; TCRdb has only the in-frame clones, and not every one. V and J calls and clone size come straight from that table; D and trimming were deduced from the DNA. The sample yields around 40,000 clones, around 83% seen once. This clone is a singleton in its sample.

This TCR came from a woman at least 80 years old with active or convalescent COVID-19. The chain has TRBV5-4 and TRBJ2-1; TRBD2 matches at 12 bases. The sequencing input was peripheral blood. This CDR3 reads CASSLLAGGLGNEQFF. In nucleotides, the CDR3 is TGTGCCAGCAGCTTACTAGCGGGAGGTCTGGGGAATGAGCAGTTCTTC. Complete variable domain (other parts from reference TRBV5-4 and TRBJ2-1): ETGVTQSPTHLIKTRGQQVTLRCSSQSGHNTVSWYQQALGQGPQFIFQYYREEENGRGNFPPRFSGLQFPNYSSELNVNALELDDSALYLCASSLLAGGLGNEQFFGPGTRLTVL.